This T cell receptor beta chain was captured in a study of STAT5B mutations in CD4+ large granular lymphocyte leukemia. Notes on the study in general: Main leukemic clonotypes were patient-specific, but roughly 25% appeared at low frequency elsewhere. Top patient clones used TRBV06 genes more often: 8/27 versus 2/35 in controls.

Measured with immunoSEQ multiplex PCR; TCRdb has only the in-frame clones, and not every one. The sample has around 33,000 clones, roughly 71% seen once. Buffy coats from healthy blood donors served as controls. With respect to this clone: Its antigen is not known.

The CDR3 is 14 amino acids. V lost 6 bases and J lost 7, with 18 bases in between. CDR1 MNHNY and CDR2 SVGAGI come from the germline V gene (reference sequence). This clonotype originated in a human donor in good health. Source material: CD4+ T cells from blood buffy coats. This chain connects TRBV6-6 to TRBJ1-2, with D hard to call. The CDR3 nucleotides read TGTGCCAGCAGCCGCACCTCGACGGCGGGTGGCTACACCTTC. This codes for CASSRTSTAGGYTF.